The text below deals with one T cell receptor (beta chain). Its antigen is still unknown. The CDR3 runs 16 residues. Germline-derived CDR1 and CDR2 are DFQATT and SNEGSKA (reference sequence). Unmatched junction bases numbered 13, after V lost 6 bases and J lost 8 bases. Prepared TCR beta cDNA libraries contained unique molecular identifiers. With roughly 1 to 10 million T cells as the source, a few hundred thousand cDNA molecules resulted. TCRdb re-derived calls from the PCR reads in MiXCR, one entry per CDR3 protein. The repertoire includes about half a million distinct CDR3 sequences, around 36% of them detected once, and 4.5% to 7.5% sits in the top ten. The entry originates in a study of post-analysis software for immune sequencing data. About the study: Disease courses included relapsing-remitting, secondary progressive and progressive-relapsing multiple sclerosis. Study-level findings and limits: There were about five TRBV segments more frequent in patients than controls, and TRBV5-6, TRBV5-1 and TRBV20-1 were among them. Normalized Chao1 diversity in multiple sclerosis patients fell significantly below that of controls.

This sequence was found in a girl aged 2 to 17 with multiple sclerosis. Sequencing input: blood. The rearrangement links TRBV20-1 to TRBJ2-1; 13 bases fit TRBD2. The CDR3 loop is CSAQATSGGARDEQFF. As DNA, the CDR3 is TGCAGTGCCCAGGCCACTAGCGGGGGGGCCAGAGATGAGCAGTTCTTC.